The 15 T cell receptor beta chains reported below all come from one sample, sequenced in a study of sequential checkpoint blockade in melanoma. Produced via immunoSEQ multiplex PCR; TCRdb's table is partial and in-frame only. The sample carries several thousand clones, roughly 50% recorded once. Treatment indicated: randomized to nivolumab then ipilimumab (arm A) or the reverse (arm B). The sample in question was CD8+ T cells sorted from blood (inferred from file names), obtained from a patient given nivolumab and ipilimumab in sequence. The receptors originated from a human donor with melanoma.

The chain combines TRBV9 with TRBJ2-1; 9 bases agree with TRBD2. The germline V gene encodes CDR1 SGDLS and CDR2 YYNGEE. CDR3 size: 15 residues. Losses at the gene ends were 4 bases for V and 4 bases for J; bases not matched to a gene: 6. CDR3 region: CASSLTTSGYNEQFF. Written as DNA, the CDR3 is TGTGCCAGCAGCCTCACGACTAGCGGATACAATGAGCAGTTCTTC.

The chain is built from TRBV29-1 and TRBJ1-2; D remains ambiguous. This CDR3 comprises 12 residues. V was clipped by 3 bases and J by 5 bases, with 10 bases between them. Germline V gene data show CDR1 as SQVTM and CDR2 as ANQGSEA. This CDR3 is CSVDLAVYGYTF. In DNA form, the CDR3 reads TGCAGCGTTGACTTAGCTGTATATGGCTACACCTTC.

V gene TRBV9 combines with J gene TRBJ1-5; D is ambiguous. The germline V gene has CDR1 SGDLS and CDR2 YYNGEE. This CDR3 contains 14 residues. V lost 4 bases and J lost 2, with 10 bases in between. CDR3 nucleotides: TGTGCCAGCAGCTCTAGCCGAGGCAATCAGCCCCAGCATTTT. Its protein product is CASSSSRGNQPQHF.

This clone has only a few counts. V and J are TRBV6-4 and TRBJ2-3; 11 nucleotides match TRBD1. CDR1 is MRHNA, CDR2 SNTAGT, per germline. V was pared by 8 bases and J by 2 bases, with 6 bases of the junction left unmatched. This CDR3 has 15 amino acids. This CDR3 reads CASSPGQGDTDTQYF. The CDR3 DNA follows: TGTGCCAGCTCTCCGGGACAGGGGGACACAGATACGCAGTATTTT.

The chain couples TRBV7-8 to TRBJ1-4; D is ambiguous. CDR1 is SGHVS and CDR2 is FQNEAQ in the germline V gene. CDR3 length equals 14 residues. The V end was cut by 4 bases, the J end by 4 bases, with 10 bases between. CDR3 sequence reads: CASSSGVFNEKLFF. The CDR3 DNA is TGTGCCAGCAGCTCCGGGGTCTTTAATGAAAAACTGTTTTTT.

Sample share makes this clone medium-sized. In DNA form, the CDR3 reads TGTGCCAGCAGAGCAGGGACAGGGGGCGCCGTGGGGACTGAAGCTTTCTTT. Its protein product is CASRAGTGGAVGTEAFF. The rearrangement links TRBV9 to TRBJ1-1, with TRBD1 matching 12 bases. The CDR3 covers 17 residues. Trimming at V came to 5 bases and at J to 5 bases, leaving 13 bases not matched to a gene. The germline CDR1 and CDR2 sequences are SGDLS and YYNGEE.

V gene TRBV7-9 combines with J gene TRBJ2-7; tentatively, D is TRBD1 (6 bases). Trimming cost V 1 base and J 6 bases, with 13 bases left between them. Germline V lookup: CDR1 SEHNR, CDR2 FQNEAQ (reference sequence). This CDR3 spans 14 amino acids. CDR3 in DNA: TGTGCCAGCAGCTTAGTTACAGGGTCGGGCGAGCAGTACTTC. This translates into CASSLVTGSGEQYF. Complete variable domain (other parts from reference TRBV7-9 and TRBJ2-7): DTGVSQNPRHKITKRGQNVTFRCDPISEHNRLYWYRQTLGQGPEFLTYFQNEAQLEKSRLLSDRFSAERPKGSFSTLEIQRTEQGDSAMYLCASSLVTGSGEQYFGPGTRLTVT.

There are a few counts of this clone. This sequence joins TRBV9 and TRBJ2-7, with D tentatively TRBD2 (5 bases). The CDR3 extends over 14 amino acids. Trimming pared 0 bases from V and 3 bases from J, leaving 10 bases between. Germline V gene lookup returns CDR1 SGDLS and CDR2 YYNGEE. The CDR3 nucleotides are TGTGCCAGCAGCGTAGCTGGACTTCGCTACGAGCAGTACTTC. Its protein is CASSVAGLRYEQYF. The full variable domain, completed using reference TRBV9 and TRBJ2-7, is DSGVTQTPKHLITATGQRVTLRCSPRSGDLSVYWYQQSLDQGLQFLIQYYNGEERAKGNILERFSAQQFPDLHSELNLSSLELGDSALYFCASSVAGLRYEQYFGPGTRLTVT.

This chain joins TRBV25-1 and TRBJ2-3, with 10 bases fitting TRBD2. The V gene end was trimmed by 2 bases and the J gene end by 4 bases; junction bases not matched to a gene: 9. The CDR3 sequence is 17 residues long. Germline V gene sequence: CDR1 MGHDK, CDR2 SYGVNS. This CDR3 reads CASSEARAGGVSDTQYF. DNA for the CDR3: TGTGCCAGCAGTGAAGCAAGAGCGGGGGGGGTGTCAGATACGCAGTATTTT.

The CDR3 nucleotides read TGTGCCAGCAGCGTAGGGACAGGGGCGAACACTGAAGCTTTCTTT. Amino acid sequence: CASSVGTGANTEAFF. The chain recombines TRBV9 with TRBJ1-1; 9 nucleotides line up with TRBD1. The CDR3 covers 15 residues. CDR1 and CDR2 from the germline V gene are SGDLS and YYNGEE. The ends lost 0 bases at V and 1 base at J; junction bases unmatched: 1.

The chain is built from TRBV27 and TRBJ2-1; 9 nucleotides agree with TRBD2. In germline, CDR1 is MNHEY, CDR2 SMNVEV (reference sequence). The ends lost 4 bases at V and 1 base at J; junction bases unmatched: 2. CDR3 length: 15 residues. The CDR3 loop reads CASSYGLASYNEQFF. The CDR3 nucleotides are TGTGCCAGCAGTTACGGACTAGCGTCCTACAATGAGCAGTTCTTC.

The V and J genes are TRBV7-9 and TRBJ2-3, with D possibly TRBD2 on 6 matching bases. V lost 5 bases and J lost 5, with 20 bases in between. The CDR3 contains 16 residues. Per germline, CDR1 SEHNR and CDR2 FQNEAQ (reference sequence). The DNA of the CDR3 is TGTGCCAGCAGCCCGCCGGGGGATGCGAGGGGAGATACGCAGTATTTT. It yields the protein CASSPPGDARGDTQYF.

The rearrangement uses TRBV28 and TRBJ2-7; D is possibly TRBD2 (6 bases). CDR1 is MDHEN and CDR2 is SYDVKM in the germline V gene. The CDR3 runs to 13 residues. Trimming shortened V by 8 bases and J by 6 bases, and 17 bases separated the two germline ends. The CDR3 coding sequence is TGTGCCAGCGCCGGGACGGCGCGGGGCGAGCAGTACTTC. It yields the protein CASAGTARGEQYF.

This chain uses TRBV5-1 with TRBJ2-3; TRBD2 matches at 12 bases. The CDR3 extends over 20 amino acids. J was trimmed by 5 bases and V by 2 bases; bases with no gene match: 18. CDR1 and CDR2 from the germline V gene are SGHRS and YFSETQ. The CDR3 region is CASSFDLWVPSGGAEDTQYF. CDR3 sequence (DNA): TGCGCCAGCAGCTTCGATCTGTGGGTACCTAGCGGGGGGGCCGAAGATACGCAGTATTTT.

The chain carries TRBV4-3 and TRBJ1-1, with TRBD1 identical over 9 bases. V dropped 2 bases and J dropped 3; count of bases not matched to a gene: 7. The CDR3 has 16 residues. Germline assignment: CDR1 LGHNA and CDR2 YSLEER. This CDR3 is CASSQTGTGYHTEAFF. CDR3 sequence (DNA): TGCGCCAGCAGCCAAACCGGGACAGGGTATCACACTGAAGCTTTCTTT.